The following is a T cell receptor (beta chain) sequence with its context. The source of the sample is a study of T cells after yellow fever vaccination. Germline V CDR1 and CDR2: SGHVS, FQNEAQ. CDR3 size: 16 residues. V dropped 6 bases and J dropped 7 bases, with 22 bases sitting between them. Each CDR3 protein gets one entry after TCRdb re-called the 5' RACE reads with MiXCR. The sample lists about 580,000 distinct CDR3 sequences, about a sixth seen once, with approximately 15% in the top ten. The source material was PBMCs, sampled around 5 days after the first yellow fever vaccination. The TCR was taken from a man aged 18-30 years who received the YFV17D yellow fever vaccine. The chain combines TRBV7-8 with TRBJ2-1; D ambiguous. The CDR3 nucleotides are TGTGCCAGCAGACGAGACCGGGCAAACCTGAGGAATGAGCAGTTCTTC. As protein: CASRRDRANLRNEQFF.